This T cell receptor beta chain was recovered during a study of cytomegalovirus exposure and HLA in healthy donors. The study's findings and limits: Within an earlier analysis, most TCR beta V segments proved productive either about 87% or about 30% of the time.

The study ran its PCR with 60 Vbeta and 13 Jbeta primers. TCRdb keeps only in-frame clones here, not all; method: immunoSEQ multiplex PCR. The data contain more than 80,000 clones, around 85% of them singletons. V shed 2 bases and J shed 3 bases, with 16 bases lying between them. This CDR3 is built from 16 residues. Germline CDR1 is SGHRS and CDR2 is YFSETQ. To note about this clone: Its antigen is still unknown.

This clonotype was obtained from a girl aged 2 to 9 in good health and CMV-seropositive. Input material: PBMCs. V usage is TRBV5-1 and J usage is TRBJ2-3; maybe TRBD2 (6 bases). CDR3 DNA sequence: TGCGCCAGCAGCTTAGGCGTTGGCGGGAAGACAGATACGCAGTATTTT. It is translated as CASSLGVGGKTDTQYF.